The entry below gives a single T cell receptor (beta chain) sequence along with its context. This record belongs to a study of blood T cell repertoires in COVID-19. Overall study context: Sites in the United States, Italy and Spain provided acute and convalescent COVID-19 samples.

Looked up from germline, CDR1 is MDHEN and CDR2 is SYDVKM. V dropped 5 bases and J dropped 4 bases, with 18 bases sitting between them. The CDR3 contains 16 residues. Method: immunoSEQ multiplex PCR; TCRdb's copy keeps in-frame clones and lacks some. The sample contains approximately 150,000 clones, 87% of which appear only once. This chain connects TRBV28 to TRBJ1-5; perhaps TRBD1 as D (5 bases). The TCR sequence derives from a woman in her sixties who had recovered from COVID-19. Sequencing was carried out using peripheral blood. DNA for the CDR3: TGTGCCAGCAGTAACTCACCAGGTCCAGGGAATCAGCCCCAGCATTTT. Translation: CASSNSPGPGNQPQHF. The variable domain in full, completed from reference TRBV28 and TRBJ1-5, reads DVKVTQSSRYLVKRTGEKVFLECVQDMDHENMFWYRQDPGLGLRLIYFSYDVKMKEKGDIPEGYSVSREKKERFSLILESASTNQTSMYLCASSNSPGPGNQPQHFGDGTRLSIL.